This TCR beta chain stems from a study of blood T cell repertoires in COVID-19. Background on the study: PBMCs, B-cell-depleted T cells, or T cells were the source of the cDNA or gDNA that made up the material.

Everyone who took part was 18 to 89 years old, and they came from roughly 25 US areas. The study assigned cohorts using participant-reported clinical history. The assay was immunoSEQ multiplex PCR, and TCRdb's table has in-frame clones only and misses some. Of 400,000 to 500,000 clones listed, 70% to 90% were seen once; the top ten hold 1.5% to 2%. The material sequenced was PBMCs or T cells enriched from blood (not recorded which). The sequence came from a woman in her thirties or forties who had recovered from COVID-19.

CDR3 nucleotides: TGTGCCAGCAGTCGGACTAGCGGGAGTAGGAATGAGCAGTTCTTC. Its protein is CASSRTSGSRNEQFF. The chain couples TRBV6-5 to TRBJ2-1; 13 bases line up with TRBD2. CDR1 MNHEY and CDR2 SVGAGI come from the germline V gene. The junction had 5 bases not matched to a gene; V was cut back by 5 bases and J by 7 bases. The length of the CDR3 is 15 residues.